Below, one TCR beta chain is given with its context. Its antigen is unidentified. Method: immunoSEQ multiplex PCR; TCRdb's copy keeps in-frame clones and lacks some. The sample shows around 2.1 million clones, under 95% of them seen only once. This specimen belongs to a study of shared clonotypes between healthy human individuals. Positively selected for CCR7, the CD45RO-negative cells used as naive CD8 cells excluded terminally differentiated effector memory CD45RA+ cells. Study-wide results and limits: Naive subsets usually exceeded memory subsets in estimated richness.

The sequencing input was naive CD8+ T cells from PBMCs. The TCR sequence derives from a man younger than 35 in good health. Some clones in this sample may be carry-over from other donors' samples.

The CDR3 region has the DNA TGTGCCAGCAGCGCCGGAGATTCGCATTGGGATGAGCAGTTCTTC. It specifies CASSAGDSHWDEQFF. The V call is TRBV11-3, the J call TRBJ2-1, with D hard to call. There are 15 residues in the CDR3. Per the germline V gene, CDR1 is SGHNT and CDR2 is YENEEA. The V and J ends lost 5 bases and 8 bases respectively, with 19 bases between them.